One and the same sample provided the 9 T cell receptor beta chains below, sequenced in a study of OX40 agonist ivuxolimab in advanced cancers. Data came from immunoSEQ multiplex PCR; TCRdb stores just in-frame clones and leaves some out. Of tens of thousands of clones listed, approximately 89% are singletons. The material sequenced was CD4+ or CD8+ T cells sorted from blood, taken in a trial of the OX40 agonist ivuxolimab. The origin of the receptors is an adult with an advanced solid tumor such as melanoma, head and neck, liver or kidney cancer.

The chain uses TRBV19 and TRBJ2-7, with 10 bases that match TRBD1. The CDR3 extends over 14 amino acids. Germline V gives CDR1 LNHDA, CDR2 SQIVND (reference sequence). The J segment lost 3 bases and the V segment lost 3 bases, leaving 2 bases of the junction unmatched. The CDR3 loop is CASSMGTGDYEQYF. The CDR3 DNA is TGTGCCAGTAGTATGGGGACAGGGGACTACGAGCAGTACTTC.

This chain joins TRBV5-1 and TRBJ1-1; TRBD1 might be the D (5 bases). This CDR3 spans 15 amino acids. The V end lost 0 bases, the J end lost 1 base, and 10 bases lay between the germline ends. CDR1 SGHRS and CDR2 YFSETQ come from the germline V gene. DNA of the CDR3: TGCGCCAGCAGCTTGGATGAGGGGCAGAACACTGAAGCTTTCTTT. It is translated as CASSLDEGQNTEAFF.

The chain employs TRBV7-9 and TRBJ2-2; D unclear. CDR1 is SEHNR, CDR2 FQNEAQ, per germline (reference sequence). Trimming pared 3 bases from V and 7 bases from J, leaving 12 bases between. The CDR3 contains 14 residues. This chain's CDR3 is CASSLQGLGGELFF. The DNA for the CDR3 is TGTGCCAGCAGCTTGCAAGGTTTGGGCGGGGAGCTGTTTTTT.

The V gene is TRBV10-1, the J gene TRBJ1-2; tentatively, D is TRBD1 (5 bases). Trimming shortened V by 0 bases and J by 1 base, and 6 bases separated the two germline ends. This CDR3 is built from 14 residues. Per germline, CDR1 WNHNN and CDR2 SYGVQD (reference sequence). The CDR3 coding sequence is TGCGCCAGCAGTGAGTCGACAGATAACTATGGCTACACCTTC. Its translation is CASSESTDNYGYTF.

The gene calls are TRBV13 and TRBJ1-1, with D hard to call. The CDR3 contains 14 residues. Trimming took 1 base from V and 1 from J, leaving 7 bases between them. Germline CDR1 reads PRHDT; CDR2 reads FYEKMQ (reference sequence). The CDR3 DNA reads TGTGCCAGCAGCTTAGAACGGACGAACACTGAAGCTTTCTTT. It yields the protein CASSLERTNTEAFF.

The rearrangement joins TRBV29-1 to TRBJ2-1, with 12 bases matching TRBD2. After removal of 7 bases from V and 8 bases from J, the junction contained 9 bases not matched to a gene. CDR3 length equals 14 residues. CDR1 is SQVTM and CDR2 is ANQGSEA in the germline V gene. The CDR3 nucleotides read TGCAGCGCTTCACTAGCGGGGGGCCCAGATGAGCAGTTCTTC. This encodes CSASLAGGPDEQFF.

The V call is TRBV5-1, the J call TRBJ2-7, with a weak D call TRBD1 (6 bases). Germline CDR1 SGHRS, CDR2 YFSETQ. The germline V and J ends were trimmed by 0 bases and 3 bases, with 13 bases remaining between them. The CDR3 is 15 amino acids. In DNA, the CDR3 is TGCGCCAGCAGCTTGGCACAGGGAACGCTCTACGAGCAGTACTTC. This translates into CASSLAQGTLYEQYF.

The CDR3 DNA reads TGCGCCAGCAGCCCCCAGGCGGCCCCCCGCGATTGGGCTAGCCGAGCGGAGACCCAGTACTTC. It encodes CASSPQAAPRDWASRAETQYF. The chain is built from TRBV5-1 and TRBJ2-5; TRBD2 might be the D (5 bases). Germline CDR1 reads SGHRS; CDR2 reads YFSETQ. The CDR3 runs 21 residues. Trimming left V 4 bases short and J 5 bases short, with 36 bases between. The whole variable domain, filled in from reference TRBV5-1 and TRBJ2-5, reads KAGVTQTPRYLIKTRGQQVTLSCSPISGHRSVSWYQQTPGQGLQFLFEYFSETQRNKGNFPGRFSGRQFSNSRSEMNVSTLELGDSALYLCASSPQAAPRDWASRAETQYFGPGTRLLVL.

Details on this clone: The junction and the germline gene differ at one end; a read error may be behind it. Other DNA sequences in this specimen translate into the identical CDR3. This sequence joins TRBV7-7 and TRBJ2-7, with TRBD1 identical over 11 bases. The germline CDR1 and CDR2 sequences are SSHAT and FNYEAQ (reference sequence). This CDR3 comprises 15 residues. The CDR3 DNA reads TGTGCTAGCAGTTTGGGACAGGGGGTGACCTACGAGCAGTACTTC. Residues: CASSLGQGVTYEQYF.